Below are 8 T cell receptor beta chains sequenced from a single sample in a study of blood T cell repertoires in COVID-19. Measured with immunoSEQ multiplex PCR; TCRdb has only the in-frame clones, and not every one. The sample yields roughly 100,000 clones, roughly nine tenths seen once. Sequencing was performed on peripheral blood. Source of these receptors: a human donor in a cohort sampled during active COVID-19.

This chain links TRBV28 with TRBJ2-3, with D perhaps matching TRBD2 (5 bases). The CDR3 runs to 16 residues. Trimming removed 2 bases at V and 5 bases at J, with 17 bases between. Germline CDR1 MDHEN, CDR2 SYDVKM. CDR3 DNA: TGTGCCAGCAGTTTACGCCTAGCATTAGAGGGAGATACGCAGTATTTT. Its protein product is CASSLRLALEGDTQYF.

This clone appeared a few times. The same CDR3 can be traced to other DNA sequences in this sample. This chain uses TRBV11-3 with TRBJ2-2; D is possibly TRBD2 (5 bases). V shed 2 bases and J shed 4 bases, with 8 bases lying between them. The CDR3 extends over 14 amino acids. Germline-derived CDR1 and CDR2 are SGHNT and YENEEA. As DNA, the CDR3 is TGTGCCAGCAGCTTATATGCGGGCACCGGGGAGCTGTTTTTT. Its protein is CASSLYAGTGELFF.

The chain couples TRBV9 to TRBJ1-4; 7 positions match TRBD1. With 2 bases clipped from V and 7 bases from J, the junction kept 2 bases outside the gene matches. Germline CDR1 is SGDLS and CDR2 is YYNGEE. There are 13 residues in the CDR3. For the CDR3, the DNA is TGTGCCAGCAGCGTGTCAGGGGGTGAAAAACTGTTTTTT. Encoded protein: CASSVSGGEKLFF. Together with reference TRBV9 and TRBJ1-4, the CDR3 gives the full variable domain: DSGVTQTPKHLITATGQRVTLRCSPRSGDLSVYWYQQSLDQGLQFLIQYYNGEERAKGNILERFSAQQFPDLHSELNLSSLELGDSALYFCASSVSGGEKLFFGSGTQLSVL.

The chain uses TRBV28 and TRBJ1-2; the D is unclear. The CDR3 runs 13 residues. Germline lookup yields CDR1 MDHEN and CDR2 SYDVKM. Trimming removed 2 bases at V and 8 bases at J, with 12 bases between. This chain's CDR3 is CASSLREGVGYTF. The DNA of the CDR3 is TGTGCCAGCAGTTTAAGGGAGGGCGTGGGCTACACCTTC.

The rearrangement uses TRBV7-6 and TRBJ2-2; 8 nucleotides line up with TRBD2. J was trimmed by 4 bases and V by 2 bases; bases with no gene match: 3. The CDR3 runs 15 residues. CDR1 and CDR2 (germline): SGHVS, FNYEAQ. The CDR3 DNA sequence: TGTGCCAGCAGCTTATCGGGGGGGGCCACCGGGGAGCTGTTTTTT. Translated, it gives CASSLSGGATGELFF. The entire variable domain, with the rest obtained from reference TRBV7-6 and TRBJ2-2, is as follows: GAGVSQSPRYKVTKRGQDVALRCDPISGHVSLYWYRQALGQGPEFLTYFNYEAQQDKSGLPNDRFSAERPEGSISTLTIQRTEQRDSAMYRCASSLSGGATGELFFGEGSRLTVL.

CDR3 DNA: TGTGCCAGCAGCTTGGACAGCCCAATTTACAATGAGCAGTTCTTC. Translating it yields CASSLDSPIYNEQFF. This rearrangement joins TRBV5-4 to TRBJ2-1; D is unclear. Germline-derived CDR1 and CDR2 are SGHNT and YYREEE (reference sequence). The CDR3 extends over 15 amino acids. With 0 bases removed from V and 4 bases from J, the gap between germline ends came to 11 bases.

This sequence joins TRBV2 and TRBJ1-2; 10 bases line up with TRBD1. The trim removed 2 bases at V and 8 bases at J, leaving 5 bases unmatched. The germline gives CDR1 SNHLY, CDR2 FYNNEI. This CDR3 region has 14 residues. The CDR3 nucleotides read TGTGCCAGCAGTGAAAGAGGGACAGGGGAAGGCTACACCTTC. Its protein product is CASSERGTGEGYTF.

This sequence joins TRBV11-2 and TRBJ2-7; D unresolved. This CDR3 comprises 15 residues. Germline CDR1 is SGHAT and CDR2 is FQNNGV. The V and J ends lost 0 bases and 2 bases respectively, with 11 bases between them. CDR3: CASSLDPAYTYEQYF. Here the CDR3 DNA reads TGTGCCAGCAGCTTAGACCCAGCGTATACCTACGAGCAGTACTTC. The variable domain in full, with the rest retrieved from reference TRBV11-2 and TRBJ2-7, is EAGVAQSPRYKIIEKRQSVAFWCNPISGHATLYWYQQILGQGPKLLIQFQNNGVVDDSQLPKDRFSAERLKGVDSTLKIQPAKLEDSAVYLCASSLDPAYTYEQYFGPGTRLTVT.